These T cell receptor beta chains were read from a single sample in a study of PD-1 blockade in classical Hodgkin lymphoma. Produced via immunoSEQ multiplex PCR; TCRdb's table is partial and in-frame only. The sample has roughly 100,000 clones; roughly 91% are singletons. Here the sequenced sample was peripheral blood mononuclear cells (PBMCs), taken before the fourth cycle of nivolumab. The receptors were sampled from a human donor with classical Hodgkin lymphoma. Both conserved end residues are part of each CDR3. Fields, in order: clone size, V gene, D gene, J gene, CDR3 length, CDR3 protein, CDR3 DNA. The D gene is left open where the match is weak. For some rows the clone size is stated as once, few or many, or as a class when expanded; others skip it.

>NA|TRBV10-3|NA|TRBJ2-3|16
CAISESAEGGTDTQYF
TGTGCCATCAGTGAGTCTGCGGAGGGGGGCACAGATACGCAGTATTTT
>NA|TRBV19|TRBD1|TRBJ2-5|13
CASCTGGCETQYF
TGTGCCAGTTGTACAGGGGGCTGTGAGACCCAGTACTTC
>NA|TRBV6-5|TRBD1|TRBJ2-2|15
CASSYSTGGVGELFF
TGTGCCAGCAGTTACTCAACAGGGGGTGTCGGGGAGCTGTTTTTT
>NA|TRBV11-2|TRBD2|TRBJ2-7|18
CASSSSLGLAAFSYEQYF
TGTGCCAGCAGCTCTTCACTCGGACTAGCGGCCTTCTCCTACGAGCAGTACTTC
>NA|TRBV18|NA|TRBJ1-1|15
CASSPNGQLNTEAFF
TGTGCCAGCTCACCTAACGGACAGCTAAACACTGAAGCTTTCTTT
>once|TRBV20-1|NA|TRBJ2-1|11
CSASAFPEQFF
TGCAGTGCTAGTGCCTTTCCGGAGCAGTTCTTC
>NA|TRBV5-4|NA|TRBJ1-2|13
CASSLDPRGGYTF
TGTGCCAGCAGCTTGGACCCACGGGGTGGCTACACCTTC
>NA|TRBV15|NA|TRBJ1-2|14
CATSRDIQPRGYTF
TGTGCCACCAGCAGAGATATCCAACCGCGCGGCTACACCTTC
>NA|TRBV28|NA|TRBJ2-7|11
CASATANEQYF
TGTGCCAGCGCTACTGCGAACGAGCAGTACTTC
>NA|TRBV6-6|NA|TRBJ2-1|13
CASSYGAGGEQFF
TGTGCCAGCAGTTACGGAGCGGGCGGTGAGCAGTTCTTC
>once|TRBV6-6|NA|TRBJ1-1|13
CASRRATDTEAFF
TGTGCCAGCCGCAGAGCGACAGACACTGAAGCTTTCTTT
>NA|TRBV10-3|NA|TRBJ2-5|12
CAISGSKETQYF
TGTGCCATCAGTGGCAGCAAAGAGACCCAGTACTTC
>NA|TRBV7-8|TRBD2|TRBJ2-1|15
CASSLLAGAFNEQFF
TGTGCCAGCAGCTTACTAGCGGGGGCGTTCAATGAGCAGTTCTTC
>NA|TRBV2|TRBD2|TRBJ2-5|14
CASSGAGGGETQYF
TGTGCCAGCAGTGGGGCGGGAGGTGGAGAGACCCAGTACTTC
>NA|TRBV27|NA|TRBJ2-7|12
CASTGTGYEQYF
TGTGCCAGCACCGGGACGGGCTACGAGCAGTACTTC